The TCR beta chain described here comes from a study of blood T cells in healthy people across ages. Study-level findings and limits: Measured against age, TCR beta diversity per million T cells decreased in a roughly linear manner. Diversity estimated from one million T cells was considered an underestimate.

Primers used in a second PCR of about 6 to 12 cycles were a sample-barcoded 5' primer and a J-beta primer mix. Every cDNA was tagged by a template-switch adaptor with 12 random nucleotides. A single record per CDR3 protein comes from TCRdb applying MiXCR to the 5' RACE reads. The sample includes 710,000 or so distinct CDR3 sequences, approximately 21% of them seen just once. The CDR3 runs to 11 residues. The ends were cut back, 8 bases at V and 6 bases at J, with 11 bases in the middle. Germline loops: CDR1 KGHSH, CDR2 LQKENI. Remarks on this clonotype: The antigen remains unidentified.

This chain joins TRBV18 and TRBJ2-7, with a tentative D call TRBD1 (5 bases). This TCR derives from a man between 70 and 80 years old in good health. Sample: blood. DNA for the CDR3: TGTGCCAGCCCATCAGACAGCGAGCAGTACGTC. Translation gives CASPSDSEQYV.